This T cell receptor beta chain was sequenced during a study of cytomegalovirus exposure and HLA in healthy donors. Findings of the study overall: A few chains tied to CMV proved CMV antigen-specific in vitro. 164 TCR beta chains were listed as cytomegalovirus-associated.

The repertoire was sequenced with immunoSEQ multiplex PCR; TCRdb's copy has only in-frame clones and lacks some. The table lists tens of thousands of clones, approximately 90% of them singletons, with over 1.5% in the top ten. The V and J ends lost 4 bases and 2 bases respectively, with 19 bases between them. Germline V gene sequence: CDR1 SGHVS, CDR2 FQNEAQ. The CDR3 extends over 17 amino acids. For this clone: Its antigen is currently unknown.

Sequenced input: PBMCs. This TCR was sampled from a woman under 30 in good health and CMV-seronegative. V is TRBV7-8 and J is TRBJ2-3, with TRBD2 as a possible D gene (6 bases). For the CDR3, the DNA is TGTGCCAGCAGCTCGGGGGTCGGGAACCCCTACACAGATACGCAGTATTTT. The encoded protein is CASSSGVGNPYTDTQYF.